This TCR beta chain was sequenced during a study of beta chain features in type 1 diabetes. Points from the study as a whole: When Type 1 diabetes patients were examined, their TCRB CDR3s proved moderately but significantly shorter in all four CD4+ subsets.

Comment on this clone: The antigen is unknown.

The authors reverse transcribed all of the isolated RNA, so sequencing captured expressed TCRB transcripts. Clones were read by immunoSEQ multiplex PCR, and TCRdb kept only the in-frame ones, dropping some. The repertoire has about 620,000 clones, around a sixth of them found once; the top ten carry approximately 0.099%. Material: naive CD4+ T cells from blood. The receptor comes from a man younger than 35 in good health.

Written as DNA, the CDR3 is TGTGCCAGCAGCCTGAGGGGGGCGAGGAATTCACCCCTCCACTTT. This sequence encodes CASSLRGARNSPLHF. The V and J genes are TRBV5-6 and TRBJ1-6; D possibly corresponds to TRBD1 (6 bases). The CDR3 covers 15 residues. Germline V CDR1 and CDR2: SGHDT, YYEEEE. Deletions cut 4 bases from V and 7 bases from J, with 15 bases between. Using reference TRBV5-6 and TRBJ1-6 for the parts outside the CDR3, the full variable domain is DAGVTQSPTHLIKTRGQQVTLRCSPKSGHDTVSWYQQALGQGPQFIFQYYEEEERQRGNFPDRFSGHQFPNYSSELNVNALLLGDSALYLCASSLRGARNSPLHFGNGTRLTVT.